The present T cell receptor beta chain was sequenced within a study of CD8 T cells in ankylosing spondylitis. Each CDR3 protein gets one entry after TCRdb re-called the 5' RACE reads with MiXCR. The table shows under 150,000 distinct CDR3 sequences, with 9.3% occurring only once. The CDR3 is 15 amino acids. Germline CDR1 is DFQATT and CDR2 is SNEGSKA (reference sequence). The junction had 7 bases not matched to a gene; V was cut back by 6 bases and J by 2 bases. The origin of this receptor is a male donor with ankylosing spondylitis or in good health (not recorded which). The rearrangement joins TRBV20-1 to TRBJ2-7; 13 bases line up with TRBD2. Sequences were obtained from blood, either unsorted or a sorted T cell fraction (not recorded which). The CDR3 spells CSAISGTSGTYEQYF. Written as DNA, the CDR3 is TGCAGTGCAATCTCCGGGACTAGCGGGACCTACGAGCAGTACTTC.